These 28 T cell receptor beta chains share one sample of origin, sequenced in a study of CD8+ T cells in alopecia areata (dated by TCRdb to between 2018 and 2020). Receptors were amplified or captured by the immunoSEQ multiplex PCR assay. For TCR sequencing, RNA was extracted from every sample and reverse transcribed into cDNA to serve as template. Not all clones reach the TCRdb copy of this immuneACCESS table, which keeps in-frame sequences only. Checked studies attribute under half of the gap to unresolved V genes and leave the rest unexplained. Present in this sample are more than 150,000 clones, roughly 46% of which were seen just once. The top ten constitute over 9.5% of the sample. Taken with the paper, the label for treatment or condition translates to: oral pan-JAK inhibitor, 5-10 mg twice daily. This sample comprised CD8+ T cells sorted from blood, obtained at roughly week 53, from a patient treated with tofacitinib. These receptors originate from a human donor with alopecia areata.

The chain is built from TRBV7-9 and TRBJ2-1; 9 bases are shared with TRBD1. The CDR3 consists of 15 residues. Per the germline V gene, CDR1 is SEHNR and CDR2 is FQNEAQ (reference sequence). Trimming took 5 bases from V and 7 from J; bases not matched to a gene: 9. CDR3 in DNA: TGTGCCAGCAGCCACCGAGACAGGGGGTTGAATGAGCAGTTCTTC. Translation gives CASSHRDRGLNEQFF.

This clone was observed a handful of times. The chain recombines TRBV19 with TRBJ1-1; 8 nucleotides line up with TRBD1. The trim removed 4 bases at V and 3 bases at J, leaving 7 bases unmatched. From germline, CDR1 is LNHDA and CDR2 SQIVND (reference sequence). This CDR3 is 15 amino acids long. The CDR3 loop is CASSTDREDDTEAFF. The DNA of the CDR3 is TGTGCCAGTAGTACGGACAGGGAAGATGACACTGAAGCTTTCTTT.

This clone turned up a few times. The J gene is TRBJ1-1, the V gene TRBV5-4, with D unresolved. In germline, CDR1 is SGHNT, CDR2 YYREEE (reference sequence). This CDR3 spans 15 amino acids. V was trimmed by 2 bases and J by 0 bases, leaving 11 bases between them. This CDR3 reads CASSFWAGLNTEAFF. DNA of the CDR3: TGTGCCAGCAGCTTCTGGGCAGGATTGAACACTGAAGCTTTCTTT.

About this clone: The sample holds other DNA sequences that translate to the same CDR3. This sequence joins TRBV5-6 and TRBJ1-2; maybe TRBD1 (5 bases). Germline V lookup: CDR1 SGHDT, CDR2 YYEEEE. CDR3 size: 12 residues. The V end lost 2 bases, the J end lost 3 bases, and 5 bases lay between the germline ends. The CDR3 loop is CASSLGDYGYTF. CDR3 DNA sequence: TGTGCCAGCAGCTTAGGGGACTATGGCTACACCTTC.

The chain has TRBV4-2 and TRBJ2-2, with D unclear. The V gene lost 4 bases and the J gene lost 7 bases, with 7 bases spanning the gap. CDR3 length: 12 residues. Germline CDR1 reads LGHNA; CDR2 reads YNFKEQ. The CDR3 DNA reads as TGTGCCAGCAGCCTAGCTGGCGGGGAGCTGTTTTTT. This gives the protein CASSLAGGELFF.

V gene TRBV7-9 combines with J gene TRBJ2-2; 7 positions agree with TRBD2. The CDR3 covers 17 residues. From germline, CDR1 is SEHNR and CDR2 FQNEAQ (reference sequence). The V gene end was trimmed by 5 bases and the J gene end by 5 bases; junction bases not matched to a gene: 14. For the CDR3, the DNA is TGTGCCAGCAGCCCAACCCGAGGAGCGGGGAGGACCGGGGAGCTGTTTTTT. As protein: CASSPTRGAGRTGELFF.

CDR3 in amino acids: CASTPGQGYGYTF. The CDR3 DNA reads as TGTGCCAGCACCCCTGGACAGGGGTATGGCTACACCTTC. J is TRBJ1-2 and V is TRBV13, with 9 bases that match TRBD1. The CDR3 loop spans 13 amino acids. Per germline, CDR1 PRHDT and CDR2 FYEKMQ (reference sequence). The V segment lost 7 bases and the J segment 5 bases; nucleotides outside the gene matches: 5.

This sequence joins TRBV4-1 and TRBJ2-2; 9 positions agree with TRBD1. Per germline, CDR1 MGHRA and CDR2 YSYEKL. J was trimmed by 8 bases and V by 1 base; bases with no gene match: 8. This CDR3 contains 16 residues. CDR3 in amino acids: CASSQVPGQGTGELFF. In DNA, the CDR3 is TGCGCCAGCAGCCAAGTCCCAGGACAGGGGACTGGGGAGCTGTTTTTT.

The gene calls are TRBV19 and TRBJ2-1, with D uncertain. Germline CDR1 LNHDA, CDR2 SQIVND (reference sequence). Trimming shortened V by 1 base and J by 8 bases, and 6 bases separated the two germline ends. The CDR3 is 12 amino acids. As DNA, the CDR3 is TGTGCCAGTAGTATAGCGGGCTATGAGCAGTTCTTC. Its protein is CASSIAGYEQFF.

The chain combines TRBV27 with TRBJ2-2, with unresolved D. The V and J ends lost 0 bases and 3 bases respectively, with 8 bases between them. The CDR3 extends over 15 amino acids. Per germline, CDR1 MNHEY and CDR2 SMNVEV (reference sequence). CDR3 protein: CASSLSARDTGELFF. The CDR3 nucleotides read TGTGCCAGCAGTTTATCGGCCCGGGACACCGGGGAGCTGTTTTTT.

The CDR3 nucleotides are TGTGCCAGCAGTGAATTCCTCGCTAGTAATGAGCAGTTCTTC. Protein sequence: CASSEFLASNEQFF. This chain connects TRBV2 to TRBJ2-1; D gene ambiguous. The CDR3 runs 14 residues. V lost 2 bases and J 7 bases, leaving 12 bases between the germline ends. In germline, CDR1 is SNHLY, CDR2 FYNNEI.

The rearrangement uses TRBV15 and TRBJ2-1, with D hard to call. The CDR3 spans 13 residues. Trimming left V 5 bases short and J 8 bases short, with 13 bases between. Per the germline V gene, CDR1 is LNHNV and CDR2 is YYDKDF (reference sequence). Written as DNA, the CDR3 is TGTGCCACCAGCGAGATTGGTGTCTATGAGCAGTTCTTC. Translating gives CATSEIGVYEQFF.

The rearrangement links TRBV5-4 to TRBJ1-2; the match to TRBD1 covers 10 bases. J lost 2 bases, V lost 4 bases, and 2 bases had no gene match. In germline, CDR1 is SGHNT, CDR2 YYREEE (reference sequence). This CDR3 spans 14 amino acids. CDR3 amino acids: CASSVDRGNYGYTF. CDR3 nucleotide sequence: TGTGCCAGCAGCGTGGACAGGGGGAACTATGGCTACACCTTC.

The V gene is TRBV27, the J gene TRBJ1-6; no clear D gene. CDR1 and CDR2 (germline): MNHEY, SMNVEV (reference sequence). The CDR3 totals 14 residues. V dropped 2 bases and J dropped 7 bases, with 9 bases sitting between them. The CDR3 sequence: CASSLEGANSPLHF. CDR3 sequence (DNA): TGTGCCAGCAGTTTAGAGGGAGCCAATTCACCCCTCCACTTT.

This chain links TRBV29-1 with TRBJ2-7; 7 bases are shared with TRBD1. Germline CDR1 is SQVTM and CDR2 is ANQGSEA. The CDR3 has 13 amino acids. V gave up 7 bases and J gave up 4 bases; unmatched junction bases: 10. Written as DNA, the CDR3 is TGCAGCGCACTTCCAGACAGGGAGTACGAGCAGTACTTC. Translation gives CSALPDREYEQYF.

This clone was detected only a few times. CDR3 bases: TGTGCCAGCAGCTTAGGCCCTCGAAATGAGCAGTTCTTC. This gives the protein CASSLGPRNEQFF. The chain recombines TRBV13 with TRBJ2-1; D is unresolved. The V and J ends lost 0 bases and 7 bases respectively, with 7 bases between them. Germline V gene data show CDR1 as PRHDT and CDR2 as FYEKMQ (reference sequence). The CDR3 spans 13 residues.

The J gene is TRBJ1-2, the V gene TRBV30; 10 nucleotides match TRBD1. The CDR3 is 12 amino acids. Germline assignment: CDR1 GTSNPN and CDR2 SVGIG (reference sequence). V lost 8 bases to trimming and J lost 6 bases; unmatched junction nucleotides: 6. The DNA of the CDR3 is TGTGCCGGGGGACAGGGGCAGGATGGCTACACCTTC. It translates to CAGGQGQDGYTF.

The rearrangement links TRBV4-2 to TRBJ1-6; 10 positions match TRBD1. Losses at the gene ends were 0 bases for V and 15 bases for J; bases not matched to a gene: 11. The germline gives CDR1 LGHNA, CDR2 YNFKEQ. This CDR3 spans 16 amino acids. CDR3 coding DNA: TGTGCCAGCAGCCAAGATGTTGTGGGGACAGGGGTTCTCCTCCACTTT. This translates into CASSQDVVGTGVLLHF.

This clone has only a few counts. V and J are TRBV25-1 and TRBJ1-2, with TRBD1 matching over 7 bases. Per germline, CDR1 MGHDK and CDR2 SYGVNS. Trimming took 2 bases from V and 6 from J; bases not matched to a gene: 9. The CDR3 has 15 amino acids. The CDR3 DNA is TGTGCCAGCAGTGAAACGGGACAGAGGGGAAATGGCTACACCTTC. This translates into CASSETGQRGNGYTF.

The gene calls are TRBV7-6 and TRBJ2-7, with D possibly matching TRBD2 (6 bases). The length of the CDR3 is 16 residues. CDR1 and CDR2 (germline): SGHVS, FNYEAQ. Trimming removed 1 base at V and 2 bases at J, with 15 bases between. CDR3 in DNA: TGTGCCAGCAGCTTAGTGGTTCCTAGCGCAGCCTACGAGCAGTACTTC. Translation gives CASSLVVPSAAYEQYF. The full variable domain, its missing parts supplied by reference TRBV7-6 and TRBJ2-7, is GAGVSQSPRYKVTKRGQDVALRCDPISGHVSLYWYRQALGQGPEFLTYFNYEAQQDKSGLPNDRFSAERPEGSISTLTIQRTEQRDSAMYRCASSLVVPSAAYEQYFGPGTRLTVT.

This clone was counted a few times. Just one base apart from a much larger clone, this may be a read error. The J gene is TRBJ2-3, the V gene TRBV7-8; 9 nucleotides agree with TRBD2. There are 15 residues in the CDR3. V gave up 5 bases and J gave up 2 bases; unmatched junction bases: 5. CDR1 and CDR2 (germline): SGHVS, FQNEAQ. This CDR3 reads CASSPQRGATDTQYF. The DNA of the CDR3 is TGTGCCAGCAGCCCTCAGCGGGGGGCCACAGATACGCAGTATTTT.

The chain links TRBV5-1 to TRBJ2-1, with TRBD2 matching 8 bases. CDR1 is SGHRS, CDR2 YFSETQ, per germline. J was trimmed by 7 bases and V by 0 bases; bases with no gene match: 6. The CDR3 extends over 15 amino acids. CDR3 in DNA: TGCGCCAGCAGCTTGGGGCGGGAGGTTTCGAATGAGCAGTTCTTC. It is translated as CASSLGREVSNEQFF. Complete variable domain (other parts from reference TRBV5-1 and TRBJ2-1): KAGVTQTPRYLIKTRGQQVTLSCSPISGHRSVSWYQQTPGQGLQFLFEYFSETQRNKGNFPGRFSGRQFSNSRSEMNVSTLELGDSALYLCASSLGREVSNEQFFGPGTRLTVL.

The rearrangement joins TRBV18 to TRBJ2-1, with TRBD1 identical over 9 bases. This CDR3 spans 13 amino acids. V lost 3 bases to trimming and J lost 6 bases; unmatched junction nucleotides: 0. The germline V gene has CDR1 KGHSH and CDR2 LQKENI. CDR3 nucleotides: TGTGCCAGCTCACCGGACAGGGGCAATGAGCAGTTCTTC. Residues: CASSPDRGNEQFF. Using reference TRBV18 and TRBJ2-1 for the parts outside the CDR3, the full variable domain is NAGVMQNPRHLVRRRGQEARLRCSPMKGHSHVYWYRQLPEEGLKFMVYLQKENIIDESGMPKERFSAEFPKEGPSILRIQQVVRGDSAAYFCASSPDRGNEQFFGPGTRLTVL.

As DNA, the CDR3 is TGTGCCAGCAGCCCCCGAGGAGGGGTCCCCGGGGAGCTGTTTTTT. Protein sequence: CASSPRGGVPGELFF. J is TRBJ2-2 and V is TRBV9, with D perhaps matching TRBD2 (6 bases). The germline V gene encodes CDR1 SGDLS and CDR2 YYNGEE. The CDR3 length is 15 residues. Trimming removed 4 bases at V and 6 bases at J, with 16 bases between. Using reference TRBV9 and TRBJ2-2 for the parts outside the CDR3, the full variable domain is DSGVTQTPKHLITATGQRVTLRCSPRSGDLSVYWYQQSLDQGLQFLIQYYNGEERAKGNILERFSAQQFPDLHSELNLSSLELGDSALYFCASSPRGGVPGELFFGEGSRLTVL.

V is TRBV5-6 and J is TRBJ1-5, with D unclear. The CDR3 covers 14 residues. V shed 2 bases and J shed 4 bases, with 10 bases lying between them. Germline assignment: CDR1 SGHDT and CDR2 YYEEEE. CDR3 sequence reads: CASSLRSPNQPQHF. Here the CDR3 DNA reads TGTGCCAGCAGCTTAAGATCACCTAATCAGCCCCAGCATTTT.

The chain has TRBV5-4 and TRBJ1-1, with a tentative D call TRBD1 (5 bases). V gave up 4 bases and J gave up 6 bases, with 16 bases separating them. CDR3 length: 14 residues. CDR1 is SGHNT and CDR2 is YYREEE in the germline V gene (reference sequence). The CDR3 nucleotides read TGTGCCAGCAGCCACGAAGGGGATCCGTCTGAAGCTTTCTTT. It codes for CASSHEGDPSEAFF.

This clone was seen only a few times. The CDR3 spells CASSPSPGELFF. As DNA, the CDR3 is TGTGCCAGCAGTCCCTCTCCCGGGGAGCTGTTTTTT. This chain connects TRBV27 to TRBJ2-2; D not resolved. The CDR3 consists of 12 residues. Germline loops: CDR1 MNHEY, CDR2 SMNVEV (reference sequence). Trimming stripped 5 bases from V and 6 bases from J, with 7 bases between.

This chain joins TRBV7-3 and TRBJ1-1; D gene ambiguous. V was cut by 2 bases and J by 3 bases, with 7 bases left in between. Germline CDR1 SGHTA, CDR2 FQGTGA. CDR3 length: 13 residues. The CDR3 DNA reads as TGTGCCAGCAGCTTAGGGGATTACACTGAAGCTTTCTTT. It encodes CASSLGDYTEAFF. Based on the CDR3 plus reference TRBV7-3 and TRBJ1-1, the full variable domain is GAGVSQTPSNKVTEKGKYVELRCDPISGHTALYWYRQSLGQGPEFLIYFQGTGAADDSGLPNDRFFAVRPEGSVSTLKIQRTERGDSAVYLCASSLGDYTEAFFGQGTRLTVV.